A single sample is the source of the 14 T cell receptor beta chains below, sequenced in a study of blood T cell repertoires in COVID-19. Assay: immunoSEQ multiplex PCR; the TCRdb copy retains only in-frame clones and omits some. Of some 25,000 clones listed, under 95% are singletons. Input material: peripheral blood. Receptors originate from a woman between 50 and 59 years old with active COVID-19.

The V gene is TRBV7-2, the J gene TRBJ2-3, with 11 bases lining up with TRBD2. Trimming took 5 bases from V and 0 from J; bases not matched to a gene: 4. There are 16 residues in the CDR3. Germline values: CDR1 SGHTA, CDR2 FQGNSA. The CDR3 loop is CASSETSGASTDTQYF. As DNA, the CDR3 is TGTGCCAGCAGCGAGACTAGCGGGGCTAGCACAGATACGCAGTATTTT.

This clone was detected only once. The V and J genes are TRBV5-1 and TRBJ2-5; 9 positions agree with TRBD2. Germline V gives CDR1 SGHRS, CDR2 YFSETQ. The V and J ends lost 0 bases and 4 bases, in that order; junction bases with no gene match: 13. The CDR3 has 18 amino acids. CDR3 sequence (DNA): TGCGCCAGCAGCTTGGCCTTTGCTAGCGGGACCGAAGGAGAGACCCAGTACTTC. This gives the protein CASSLAFASGTEGETQYF.

The chain has TRBV13 and TRBJ2-5; TRBD2 aligns across 8 bases. Germline CDR1 is PRHDT and CDR2 is FYEKMQ (reference sequence). J lost 4 bases, V lost 5 bases, and 9 bases had no gene match. The CDR3 loop spans 15 amino acids. CDR3 bases: TGTGCCAGCAGCCTAGCACGGGAGGGAGGAGAGACCCAGTACTTC. Translated, it gives CASSLAREGGETQYF.

This clone was seen once. This chain connects TRBV6-5 to TRBJ1-2, with 11 bases lining up with TRBD1. Per germline, CDR1 MNHEY and CDR2 SVGAGI. V was clipped by 2 bases and J by 4 bases; unmatched bases: 6. The CDR3 totals 16 residues. CDR3 in amino acids: CASSYVRTGGGYGYTF. Written as DNA, the CDR3 is TGTGCCAGCAGTTACGTGAGGACAGGGGGCGGCTATGGCTACACCTTC.

CDR3 DNA sequence: TGCAGCGTCCCTGGGCCGGGGACTTCTAACGAGCAGTACTTC. Its protein product is CSVPGPGTSNEQYF. This chain connects TRBV29-1 to TRBJ2-7, with D possibly being TRBD2 (6 bases). There are 14 residues in the CDR3. Germline V gene lookup returns CDR1 SQVTM and CDR2 ANQGSEA. V was shortened by 6 bases and J by 5 bases, with 20 bases between the two germline ends.

This clone appeared a single time. The chain uses TRBV28 and TRBJ2-7; 8 bases map to TRBD1. The CDR3 is 15 residues long. The germline CDR1 and CDR2 sequences are MDHEN and SYDVKM. V lost 7 bases to trimming and J lost 2 bases; unmatched junction nucleotides: 10. The CDR3 reads CASISLGQGPYEQYF. For the CDR3, the DNA is TGTGCCAGCATATCCCTCGGACAGGGACCCTACGAGCAGTACTTC.

CDR3 DNA: TGTGCCAGCAGCGGGTCGTTAGGGGTGGGTCAGCCCCAGCATTTT. It specifies CASSGSLGVGQPQHF. This sequence joins TRBV2 and TRBJ1-5; tentative D call: TRBD1 (5 bases). Germline values: CDR1 SNHLY, CDR2 FYNNEI. The CDR3 contains 15 residues. Trimming took 6 bases from V and 6 from J, leaving 18 bases between them.

The chain joins TRBV2 to TRBJ1-4; D might be TRBD1 (5 bases). The V end lost 6 bases, the J end lost 7 bases, and 15 bases lay between the germline ends. Germline-derived CDR1 and CDR2 are SNHLY and FYNNEI. The CDR3 has 14 residues. The CDR3 DNA follows: TGTGCCAGCAGCGGGGGGGTATTTACTGAAAAACTGTTTTTT. Translated: CASSGGVFTEKLFF.

The rearrangement uses TRBV11-2 and TRBJ1-1; D may be TRBD1 (6 bases). CDR3 length: 12 amino acids. Germline values: CDR1 SGHAT, CDR2 FQNNGV. Trimming took off 2 bases at V and 5 bases at J, with 6 bases between the two ends. The CDR3 DNA reads as TGTGCCAGCAGCTTACAGGGGACTGAAGCTTTCTTT. Encoded protein: CASSLQGTEAFF.

The chain is built from TRBV7-9 and TRBJ2-6; TRBD1 matches 7 bases. Germline assignment: CDR1 SEHNR and CDR2 FQNEAQ (reference sequence). The CDR3 covers 17 residues. Trimming at V came to 5 bases and at J to 0 bases, leaving 7 bases not matched to a gene. The CDR3 is CASSGWTGRSGANVLTF. The CDR3 DNA sequence: TGTGCCAGCAGCGGTTGGACAGGCCGCTCTGGGGCCAACGTCCTGACTTTC.

This clone was seen only once. This sequence joins TRBV6-5 and TRBJ1-6; tentative D call: TRBD1 (6 bases). From germline, CDR1 is MNHEY and CDR2 SVGAGI. This CDR3 contains 12 residues. V gave up 5 bases and J gave up 14 bases, with 13 bases separating them. Here the CDR3 reads CASSRTAQTLHF. The CDR3 DNA is TGTGCCAGCAGTAGGACAGCTCAAACCCTCCACTTT.

V and J are TRBV7-9 and TRBJ2-7; TRBD2 might be the D (7 bases). The germline CDR1 and CDR2 sequences are SEHNR and FQNEAQ (reference sequence). The CDR3 loop spans 16 amino acids. The V and J ends lost 2 bases and 4 bases respectively, with 18 bases between them. The CDR3 spells CASSLHRGLAEYEQYF. CDR3 in DNA: TGTGCCAGCAGCTTACATCGGGGGCTAGCGGAATACGAGCAGTACTTC.

This chain joins TRBV6-5 and TRBJ2-4; a weak D match, TRBD1 (6 bases). V was trimmed by 5 bases and J by 12 bases, leaving 14 bases between them. This CDR3 has 12 residues. Germline V gene data show CDR1 as MNHEY and CDR2 as SVGAGI. The CDR3 bases are TGTGCCAGCAGTCCCCCCCAAGGGGGTCAGTACTTC. Translating gives CASSPPQGGQYF.

This clone occurred once. The chain combines TRBV6-6 with TRBJ1-2; TRBD1 aligns across 9 bases. The V gene's germline CDR1 is MNHNY and CDR2 SVGAGI (reference sequence). V gave up 5 bases and J gave up 5 bases; unmatched junction bases: 15. The CDR3 loop spans 17 amino acids. CDR3 sequence (DNA): TGTGCCAGCAGTCCCCCCGGACAGGGGTCCCTGGTGTATGGCTACACCTTC. This gives the protein CASSPPGQGSLVYGYTF.